Listed here is a single T cell receptor beta chain. The data are from a study of blood T cell repertoires in COVID-19. The authors' processing: How many nucleated cells were present was estimated from reference gene primer amplification. Here immunoSEQ multiplex PCR was the method, and the copy in TCRdb shows in-frame clones only, minus some. V, J and clone size are those of that table, while D and trimming were read from the DNA. The sample lists 250,000 to 300,000 clones; 86% were seen once. Germline-derived CDR1 and CDR2 are SGHVS and FNYEAQ. With V trimmed by 0 bases and J by 2 bases, 8 bases remained unmatched. The CDR3 length is 18 residues.

What was sequenced was peripheral blood. The V gene is TRBV7-6, the J gene TRBJ1-3, with 9 bases identical to TRBD1. This receptor was obtained from a woman in her twenties or thirties with active or convalescent COVID-19. CDR3: CASSLAIQGAYAGNTIYF. CDR3 nucleotide sequence: TGTGCCAGCAGCTTAGCGATACAGGGGGCTTATGCTGGAAACACCATATATTTT.